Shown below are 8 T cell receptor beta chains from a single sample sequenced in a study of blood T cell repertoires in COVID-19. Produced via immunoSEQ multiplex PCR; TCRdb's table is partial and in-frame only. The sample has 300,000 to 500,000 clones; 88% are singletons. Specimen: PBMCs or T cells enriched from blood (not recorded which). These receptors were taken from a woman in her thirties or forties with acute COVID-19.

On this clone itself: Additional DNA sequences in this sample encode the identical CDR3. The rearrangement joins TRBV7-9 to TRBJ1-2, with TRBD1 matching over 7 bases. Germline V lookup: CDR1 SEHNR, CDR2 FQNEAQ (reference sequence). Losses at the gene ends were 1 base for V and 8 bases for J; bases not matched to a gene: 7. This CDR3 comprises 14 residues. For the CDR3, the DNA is TGTGCCAGCAGCTTAGGGGACAGTAGCTACGGCTACACCTTC. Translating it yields CASSLGDSSYGYTF.

The CDR3 spells CASSSSQETQYF. In DNA form, the CDR3 reads TGTGCCAGCTCAAGTTCCCAGGAGACCCAGTACTTC. The chain links TRBV18 to TRBJ2-5; D uncertain. The CDR3 has 12 residues. Germline V gene data show CDR1 as KGHSH and CDR2 as LQKENI. V lost 5 bases to trimming and J lost 5 bases, with 9 bases between them.

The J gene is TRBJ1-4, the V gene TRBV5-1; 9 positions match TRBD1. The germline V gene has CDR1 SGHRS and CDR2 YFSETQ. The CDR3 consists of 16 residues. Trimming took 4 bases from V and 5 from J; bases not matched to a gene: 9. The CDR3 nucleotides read TGCGCCAGCAGCCCGACGACAGGGGGGCTGAATGAAAAACTGTTTTTT. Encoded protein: CASSPTTGGLNEKLFF.

This CDR3 reads CATPGGGWYGYTF. The DNA of the CDR3 is TGTGCTACGCCCGGTGGAGGGTGGTATGGCTACACCTTC. The chain is built from TRBV12-5 and TRBJ1-2; D ambiguous. Germline V gene data show CDR1 as LGHNT and CDR2 as FRNRAP. V was shortened by 10 bases and J by 5 bases, with 17 bases between the two germline ends. This CDR3 is 13 amino acids long.

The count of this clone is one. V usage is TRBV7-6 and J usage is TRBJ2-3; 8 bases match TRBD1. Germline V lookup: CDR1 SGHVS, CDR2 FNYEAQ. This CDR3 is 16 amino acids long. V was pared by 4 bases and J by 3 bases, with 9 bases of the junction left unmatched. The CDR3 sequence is CASSSDRALRTDTQYF. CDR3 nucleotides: TGTGCCAGCAGCTCGGACAGGGCCTTACGGACAGATACGCAGTATTTT.

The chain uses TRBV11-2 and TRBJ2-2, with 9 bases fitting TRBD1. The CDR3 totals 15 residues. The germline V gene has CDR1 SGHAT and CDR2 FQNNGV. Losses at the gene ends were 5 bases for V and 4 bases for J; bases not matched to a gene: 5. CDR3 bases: TGTGCCAGCAGCCGGACAGGGGAGGGCACCGGGGAGCTGTTTTTT. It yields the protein CASSRTGEGTGELFF.

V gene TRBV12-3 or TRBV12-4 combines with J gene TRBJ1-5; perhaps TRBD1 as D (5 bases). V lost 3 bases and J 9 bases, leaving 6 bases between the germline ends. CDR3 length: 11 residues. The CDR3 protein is CASSFQGPQHF. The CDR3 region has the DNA TGTGCCAGCAGTTTTCAGGGGCCCCAGCATTTT.

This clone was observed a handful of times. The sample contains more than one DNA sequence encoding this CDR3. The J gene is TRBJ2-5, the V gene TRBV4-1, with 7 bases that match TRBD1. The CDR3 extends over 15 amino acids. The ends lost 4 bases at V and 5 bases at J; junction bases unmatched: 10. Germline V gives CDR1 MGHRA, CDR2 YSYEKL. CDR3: CASSPRTGSGETQYF. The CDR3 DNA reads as TGCGCCAGCAGCCCTAGGACAGGTTCGGGGGAGACCCAGTACTTC.